This T cell receptor (beta chain) was obtained from a study of blood T cell repertoires in COVID-19. Overall study: T cells, B-cell-depleted T cells, or PBMCs provided the cDNA or gDNA that served as material.

Under the authors' procedure: The authors estimated nucleated cell counts from reference gene primer amplification. Here immunoSEQ multiplex PCR was the method, and the copy in TCRdb shows in-frame clones only, minus some. V and J calls and clone size are given by that table; D and trimming were obtained from the DNA. The table includes over 100,000 clones, less than 90% detected once. The material sequenced was peripheral blood. The clonotype originates from a woman aged 55-69 years with acute or convalescent COVID-19.

In nucleotides, the CDR3 is TGTGCCAGCAGCCCCCTCTACGCGGGGGGCTACGAGCAGTACTTC. It yields the protein CASSPLYAGGYEQYF. The chain couples TRBV5-6 to TRBJ2-7; TRBD2 aligns across 8 bases. This CDR3 has 15 residues. The germline V gene has CDR1 SGHDT and CDR2 YYEEEE. V trimming: 4 bases; J trimming: 3 bases; junction bases outside the gene matches: 9.